These 8 T cell receptor beta chains originate from one sample sequenced in a study of tumor and adjacent non-tumor tissue in lung cancer (dated 2018 in TCRdb). RNA was isolated from bulk unsorted tissue, and RNA quality was assessed with a NanoDrop ND-1000 and an Agilent 2100. Library prep was done by multiplex PCR. The sequencing machine was an Illumina HiSeq 2500. TCRbeta libraries were built by three rounds of nested PCR using primers (Table S4), following protocols modified from ARM-PCR. TCRdb reprocessing: public reads trimmed at Q25 with fastp, clones called with MiXCR, in-frame beta chains kept. Rows with a matching CDR3 protein are joined into one entry that keeps the most common DNA and genes. The sample records some 99,000 distinct CDR3 sequences, 60% to 80% of which are singletons. The leading ten clones occupy about 40% of the sample. The sample was lung tumor tissue. These receptors originate from a woman aged 60-70 years with non-small cell lung cancer.

A note on this clonotype: A read error may be the cause here, since a much bigger clone is one base away. Since no conserved phenylalanine or tryptophan closes the CDR3, a read error is the likely cause. The V gene is TRBV7-2, the J gene TRBJ1-4; D is uncertain. Germline CDR1 and CDR2: SGHTA and FQGNSA. Trimming removed 5 bases from V and 6 bases from J, with 13 bases in between. This CDR3 is 14 amino acids long. The CDR3 spells CASSPDSSYEKLFL. CDR3 DNA sequence: TGTGCCAGCAGCCCCGATTCGTCATATGAAAAACTGTTTTTA.

The chain combines TRBV11-2 with TRBJ2-3; maybe TRBD1 (5 bases). The CDR3 is 15 amino acids. Between the trimmed V and J ends, which lost 5 bases and 5 bases, there was a span of 17 bases. The V gene's germline CDR1 is SGHAT and CDR2 FQNNGV. CDR3 nucleotides: TGTGCCAGCAGCCAACTGGACAAGGAGAAAGATACGCAGTATTTT. It specifies CASSQLDKEKDTQYF. Drawing the rest from reference TRBV11-2 and TRBJ2-3, the complete variable domain is EAGVAQSPRYKIIEKRQSVAFWCNPISGHATLYWYQQILGQGPKLLIQFQNNGVVDDSQLPKDRFSAERLKGVDSTLKIQPAKLEDSAVYLCASSQLDKEKDTQYFGPGTRLTVL.

This rearrangement joins TRBV28 to TRBJ1-5; no firm D call. The CDR3 has 14 amino acids. V was shortened by 4 bases and J by 6 bases, with 13 bases between the two germline ends. CDR1 MDHEN and CDR2 SYDVKM come from the germline V gene. The CDR3, as DNA: TGTGCCAGCAGTTCGCAAGGTGGAGGTCAGCCCCAGCATTTT. It codes for CASSSQGGGQPQHF. The full variable domain, with the rest looked up from reference TRBV28 and TRBJ1-5, is DVKVTQSSRYLVKRTGEKVFLECVQDMDHENMFWYRQDPGLGLRLIYFSYDVKMKEKGDIPEGYSVSREKKERFSLILESASTNQTSMYLCASSSQGGGQPQHFGDGTRLSIL.

At least ten counts were recorded for this clonotype. This sequence joins TRBV12-3 or TRBV12-4 and TRBJ1-4, with a possible D match to TRBD1 (5 bases). The CDR3 runs 14 residues. With 6 bases removed from V and 8 bases from J, the gap between germline ends came to 16 bases. The CDR3, as DNA: TGTGCCAGCAGCCCTCTGCCAAGGGGCGAAAAACTGTTTTTT. Protein: CASSPLPRGEKLFF.

V and J are TRBV2 and TRBJ1-5; 8 nucleotides match TRBD1. Germline V gene data show CDR1 as SNHLY and CDR2 as FYNNEI. This CDR3 is 15 amino acids long. V shed 6 bases and J 1 base; nucleotides not matched to a gene: 5. The CDR3 nucleotides read TGTGCCAGCAGGTCGACAGGGGAAAGCAATCAGCCCCAGCATTTT. Its protein is CASRSTGESNQPQHF.

On this clonotype itself: Lacking the conserved final phenylalanine or tryptophan, this CDR3 likely reflects a read error. J is TRBJ2-7 and V is TRBV11-3, with D tentatively TRBD2 (5 bases). The CDR3 runs to 15 residues. Trimming removed 3 bases at V and 4 bases at J, with 16 bases between. Germline V gene lookup returns CDR1 SGHNT and CDR2 YENEEA. The CDR3 spells CASSLRQWTSYEQYI. CDR3 nucleotide sequence: TGTGCCAGCAGCTTGCGGCAGTGGACTTCATACGAGCAGTACATC.

As regards this clonotype: This CDR3 fails to terminate in the conserved phenylalanine or tryptophan, so it likely reflects a read error. V usage is TRBV29-1 and J usage is TRBJ1-1; unclear D gene. The germline V and J ends were trimmed by 8 bases and 0 bases, with 16 bases remaining between them. Germline CDR1 is SQVTM and CDR2 is ANQGSEA. The CDR3 has 14 amino acids. The CDR3 sequence is CSTNSPNMNTEAFV. In nucleotides, the CDR3 is TGCAGCACTAACAGTCCGAACATGAACACTGAAGCTTTCGTT.

Concerning this clonotype itself: It may be a read error: a sequence one base away is much more abundant. The chain carries TRBV4-1 and TRBJ2-2, with 7 positions matching TRBD1. The CDR3 spans 17 residues. Germline lookup yields CDR1 MGHRA and CDR2 YSYEKL. V lost 5 bases and J lost 0; bases outside the gene matches: 9. CDR3 in DNA: TGCGCCAGCAGCGAACGGGACAGCATCGCGAACACCGGGGAGCTGTTTTTT. It yields the protein CASSERDSIANTGELFF.